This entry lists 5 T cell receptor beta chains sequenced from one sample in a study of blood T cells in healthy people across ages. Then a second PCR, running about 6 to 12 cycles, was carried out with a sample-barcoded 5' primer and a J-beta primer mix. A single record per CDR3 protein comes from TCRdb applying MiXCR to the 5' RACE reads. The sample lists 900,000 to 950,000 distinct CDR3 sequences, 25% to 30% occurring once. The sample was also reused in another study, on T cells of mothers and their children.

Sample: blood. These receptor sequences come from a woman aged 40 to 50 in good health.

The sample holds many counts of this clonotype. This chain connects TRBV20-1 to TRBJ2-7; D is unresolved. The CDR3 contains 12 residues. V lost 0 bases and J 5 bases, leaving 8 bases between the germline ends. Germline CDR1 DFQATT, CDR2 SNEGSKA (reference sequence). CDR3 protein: CSARDLSNEQYF. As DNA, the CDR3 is TGCAGTGCTAGAGACCTCTCGAACGAGCAGTACTTC.

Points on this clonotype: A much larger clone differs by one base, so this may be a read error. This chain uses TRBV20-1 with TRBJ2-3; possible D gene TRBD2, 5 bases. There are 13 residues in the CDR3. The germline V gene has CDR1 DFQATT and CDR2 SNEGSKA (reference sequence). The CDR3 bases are TGCAGTACGGCCGCGGGCAGCAAAGATACGCAGTATTTT. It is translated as CSTAAGSKDTQYF.

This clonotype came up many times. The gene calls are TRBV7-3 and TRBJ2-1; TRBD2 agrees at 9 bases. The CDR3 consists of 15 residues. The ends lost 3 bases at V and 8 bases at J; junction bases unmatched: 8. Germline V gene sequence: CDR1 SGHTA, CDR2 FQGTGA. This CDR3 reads CASSFGGGASDEQFF. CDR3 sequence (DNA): TGTGCCAGCAGCTTCGGCGGGGGGGCCTCTGATGAGCAGTTCTTC.

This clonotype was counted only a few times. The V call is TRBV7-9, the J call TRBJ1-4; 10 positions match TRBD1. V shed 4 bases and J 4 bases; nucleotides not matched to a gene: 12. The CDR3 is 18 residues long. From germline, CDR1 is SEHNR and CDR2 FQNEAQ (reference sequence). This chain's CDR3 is CASSSSETGGDGNEKLFF. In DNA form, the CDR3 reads TGTGCCAGCAGCTCCTCAGAGACAGGGGGCGACGGTAATGAAAAACTGTTTTTT.

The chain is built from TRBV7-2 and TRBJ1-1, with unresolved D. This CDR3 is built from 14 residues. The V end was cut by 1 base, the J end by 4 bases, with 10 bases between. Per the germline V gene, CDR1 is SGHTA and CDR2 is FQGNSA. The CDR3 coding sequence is TGTGCCAGCAGCTTAGGGACGACCGGCACTGAAGCTTTCTTT. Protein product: CASSLGTTGTEAFF.